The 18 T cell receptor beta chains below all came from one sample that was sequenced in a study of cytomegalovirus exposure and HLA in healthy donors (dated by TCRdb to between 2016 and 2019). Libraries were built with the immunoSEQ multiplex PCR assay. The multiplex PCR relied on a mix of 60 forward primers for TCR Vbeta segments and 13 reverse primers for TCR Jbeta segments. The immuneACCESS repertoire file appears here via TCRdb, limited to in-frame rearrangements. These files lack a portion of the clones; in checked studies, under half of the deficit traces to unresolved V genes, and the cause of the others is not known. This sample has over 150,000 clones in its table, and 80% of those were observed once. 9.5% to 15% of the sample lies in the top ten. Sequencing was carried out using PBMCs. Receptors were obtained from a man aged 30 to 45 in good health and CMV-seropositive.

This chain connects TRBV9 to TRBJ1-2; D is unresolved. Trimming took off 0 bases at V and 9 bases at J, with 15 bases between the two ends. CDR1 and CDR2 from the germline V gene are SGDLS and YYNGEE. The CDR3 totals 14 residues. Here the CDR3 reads CASSVGEGGLSYTF. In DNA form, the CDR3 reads TGTGCCAGCAGCGTAGGGGAGGGCGGACTTAGCTACACCTTC.

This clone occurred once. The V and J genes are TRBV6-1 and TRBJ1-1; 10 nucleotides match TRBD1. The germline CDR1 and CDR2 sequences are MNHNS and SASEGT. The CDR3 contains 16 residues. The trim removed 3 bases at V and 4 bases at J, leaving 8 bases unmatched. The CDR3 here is CASSDRQGAGFTEAFF. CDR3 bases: TGTGCCAGCAGTGACCGACAGGGGGCGGGCTTCACTGAAGCTTTCTTT.

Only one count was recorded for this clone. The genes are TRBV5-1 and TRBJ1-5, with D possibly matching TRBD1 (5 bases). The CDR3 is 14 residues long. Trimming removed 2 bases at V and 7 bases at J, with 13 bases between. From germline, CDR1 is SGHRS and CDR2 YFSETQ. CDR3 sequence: CASSFNSRGQPQHF. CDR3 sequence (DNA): TGCGCCAGCAGCTTTAACAGTCGGGGGCAGCCCCAGCATTTT.

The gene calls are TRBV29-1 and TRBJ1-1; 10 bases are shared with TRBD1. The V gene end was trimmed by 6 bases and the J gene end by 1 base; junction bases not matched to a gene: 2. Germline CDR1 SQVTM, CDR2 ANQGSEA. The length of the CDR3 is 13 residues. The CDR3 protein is CSVGTGANTEAFF. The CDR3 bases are TGCAGCGTGGGGACAGGGGCGAACACTGAAGCTTTCTTT.

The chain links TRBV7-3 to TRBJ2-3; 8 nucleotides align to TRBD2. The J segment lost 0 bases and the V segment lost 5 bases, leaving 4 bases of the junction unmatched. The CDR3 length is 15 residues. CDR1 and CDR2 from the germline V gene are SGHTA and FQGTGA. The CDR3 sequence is CASSRSSGSTDTQYF. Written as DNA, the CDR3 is TGTGCCAGCAGCCGATCTAGCGGGAGCACAGATACGCAGTATTTT.

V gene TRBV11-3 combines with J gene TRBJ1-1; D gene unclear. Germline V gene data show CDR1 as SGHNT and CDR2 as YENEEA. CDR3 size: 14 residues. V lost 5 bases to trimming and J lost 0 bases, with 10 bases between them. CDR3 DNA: TGTGCCAGCAGCCAGGACGGGATGAACACTGAAGCTTTCTTT. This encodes CASSQDGMNTEAFF.

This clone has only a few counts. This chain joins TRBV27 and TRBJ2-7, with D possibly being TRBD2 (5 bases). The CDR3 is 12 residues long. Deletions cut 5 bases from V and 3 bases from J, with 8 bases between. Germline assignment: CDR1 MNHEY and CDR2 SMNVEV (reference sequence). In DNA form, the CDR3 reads TGTGCCAGCAGTATCGCGGGCTACGAGCAGTACTTC. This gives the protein CASSIAGYEQYF.

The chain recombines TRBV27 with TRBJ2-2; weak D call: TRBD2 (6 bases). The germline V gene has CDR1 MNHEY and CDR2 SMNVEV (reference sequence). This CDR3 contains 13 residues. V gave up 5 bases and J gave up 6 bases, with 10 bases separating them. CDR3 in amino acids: CASSPGGAGELFF. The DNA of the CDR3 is TGTGCCAGCAGTCCCGGAGGGGCCGGGGAGCTGTTTTTT.

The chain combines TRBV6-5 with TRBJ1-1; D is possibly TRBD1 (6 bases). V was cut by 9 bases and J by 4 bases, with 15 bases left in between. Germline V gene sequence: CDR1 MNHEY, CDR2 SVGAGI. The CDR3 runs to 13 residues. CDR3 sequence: CASRGGLSTEAFF. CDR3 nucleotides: TGTGCCAGTCGGGGGGGCTTGAGCACTGAAGCTTTCTTT.

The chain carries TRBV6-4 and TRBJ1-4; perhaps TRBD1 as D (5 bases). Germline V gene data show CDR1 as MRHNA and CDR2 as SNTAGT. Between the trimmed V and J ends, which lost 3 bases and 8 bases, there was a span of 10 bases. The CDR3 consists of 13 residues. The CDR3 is CASSEGEREKLFF. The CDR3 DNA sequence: TGTGCCAGCAGTGAAGGGGAACGGGAAAAACTGTTTTTT.

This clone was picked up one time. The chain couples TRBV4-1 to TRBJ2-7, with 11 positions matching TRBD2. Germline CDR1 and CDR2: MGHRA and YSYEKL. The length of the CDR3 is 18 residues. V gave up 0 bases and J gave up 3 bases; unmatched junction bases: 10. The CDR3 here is CASSQDLAGGPGHYEQYF. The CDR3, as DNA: TGCGCCAGCAGCCAAGATTTAGCGGGAGGGCCCGGCCACTACGAGCAGTACTTC.

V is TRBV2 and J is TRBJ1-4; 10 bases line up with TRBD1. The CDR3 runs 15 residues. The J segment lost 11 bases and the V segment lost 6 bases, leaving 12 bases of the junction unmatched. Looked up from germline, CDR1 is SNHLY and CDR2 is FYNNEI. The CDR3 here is CASRSPGTGVVKLFF. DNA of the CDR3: TGTGCCAGCAGAAGCCCCGGGACAGGGGTTGTGAAACTGTTTTTT.

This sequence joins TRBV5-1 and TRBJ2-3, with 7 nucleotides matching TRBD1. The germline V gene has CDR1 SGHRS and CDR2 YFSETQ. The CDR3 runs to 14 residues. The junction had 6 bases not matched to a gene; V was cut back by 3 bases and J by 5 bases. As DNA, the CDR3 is TGCGCCAGCAGCTATACCGACAGGGAAGATACGCAGTATTTT. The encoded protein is CASSYTDREDTQYF.

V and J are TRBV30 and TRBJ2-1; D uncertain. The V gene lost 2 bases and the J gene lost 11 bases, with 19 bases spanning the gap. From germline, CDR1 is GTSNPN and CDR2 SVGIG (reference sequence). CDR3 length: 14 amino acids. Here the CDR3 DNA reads TGTGCCTGGAGTCCTGCGGTCCCCTTCGGCAAGCAGTTCTTC. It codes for CAWSPAVPFGKQFF.

The CDR3 nucleotides read TGTGCTAGTGGTTTGGACGGGACAGGGGGAAACACCATATATTTT. Translation: CASGLDGTGGNTIYF. The chain combines TRBV12-5 with TRBJ1-3, with 9 bases identical to TRBD1. The germline gives CDR1 LGHNT, CDR2 FRNRAP. This CDR3 comprises 15 residues. Losses at the gene ends were 1 base for V and 4 bases for J; bases not matched to a gene: 2.

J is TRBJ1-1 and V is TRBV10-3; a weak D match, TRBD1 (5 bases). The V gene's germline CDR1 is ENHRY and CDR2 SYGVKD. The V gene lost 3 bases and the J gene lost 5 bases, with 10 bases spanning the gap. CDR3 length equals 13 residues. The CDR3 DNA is TGTGCCATCAGTGATTTAGGGGTTACTGAAGCTTTCTTT. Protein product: CAISDLGVTEAFF.

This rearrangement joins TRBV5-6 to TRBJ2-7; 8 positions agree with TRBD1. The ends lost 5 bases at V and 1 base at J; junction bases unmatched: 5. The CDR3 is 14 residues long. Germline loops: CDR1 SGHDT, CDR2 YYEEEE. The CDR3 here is CASSSGQGSYEQYF. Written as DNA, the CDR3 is TGTGCCAGCAGTTCCGGACAGGGATCCTACGAGCAGTACTTC.

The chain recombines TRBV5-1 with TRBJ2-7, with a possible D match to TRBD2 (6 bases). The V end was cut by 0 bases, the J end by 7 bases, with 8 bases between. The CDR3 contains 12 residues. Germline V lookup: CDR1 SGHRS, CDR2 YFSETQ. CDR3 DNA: TGCGCCAGCAGCTTGGAGGGACTTGAGCAGTACTTC. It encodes CASSLEGLEQYF.